The 2 T cell receptor beta chains reported below all come from one sample, sequenced in a study of CD8+ T cells in alopecia areata (dated by TCRdb to the late 2010s). Libraries were constructed by the immunoSEQ multiplex PCR assay. To provide template for TCR sequencing, every sample had RNA extracted and reverse transcribed into cDNA. TCRdb stores this immuneACCESS table with in-frame sequences only. Part of the clones is absent; in the studies checked, under half of the shortfall reflects unresolved V genes, and no reason is known for the rest. Across this sample there are 200,000 or so clones, with approximately 47% seen only once. About 2.6% of the sample rests with the top ten. The meaning of the sample's treatment or condition label: oral pan-JAK inhibitor, 5-10 mg twice daily. Sequencing was performed on CD4+ T cells sorted from blood, taken around week 37, from a patient treated with tofacitinib. The receptors derive from a human donor with alopecia areata.

This sequence joins TRBV29-1 and TRBJ1-1, with D unresolved. The V and J ends lost 2 bases and 1 base respectively, with 11 bases between them. Germline values: CDR1 SQVTM, CDR2 ANQGSEA. This CDR3 has 14 amino acids. CDR3 loop: CSVERYQGNTEAFF. The CDR3 nucleotides read TGCAGCGTTGAACGGTACCAAGGGAACACTGAAGCTTTCTTT.

CDR3 coding DNA: TGTGCCAGCAGCTTGTTCAGAGGACAGTTTACCTCTGGGGCCAACGTCCTGACTTTC. This sequence encodes CASSLFRGQFTSGANVLTF. J is TRBJ2-6 and V is TRBV5-4, with D possibly matching TRBD1 (6 bases). CDR1 and CDR2 (germline): SGHNT, YYREEE (reference sequence). V was shortened by 1 base and J by 0 bases, with 17 bases between the two germline ends. The CDR3 runs to 19 residues.